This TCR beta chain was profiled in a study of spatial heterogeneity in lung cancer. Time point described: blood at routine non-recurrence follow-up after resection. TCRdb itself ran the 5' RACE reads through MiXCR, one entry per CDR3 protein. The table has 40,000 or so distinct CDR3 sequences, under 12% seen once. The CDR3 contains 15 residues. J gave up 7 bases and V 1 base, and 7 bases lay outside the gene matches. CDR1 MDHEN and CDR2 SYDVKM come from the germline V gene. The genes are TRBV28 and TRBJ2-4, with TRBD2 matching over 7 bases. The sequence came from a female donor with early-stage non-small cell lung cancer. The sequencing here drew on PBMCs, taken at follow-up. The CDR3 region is CASSLFPGGSNIQYF. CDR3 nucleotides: TGTGCCAGCAGTTTATTTCCCGGGGGGAGCAACATTCAGTACTTC.